This T cell receptor beta chain was profiled in a study of shared clonotypes between healthy human individuals. Partitioning of CD4+ cells yielded a CD45RA+ naive subset and a CD45RA-negative memory subset. Clones were sequenced by immunoSEQ multiplex PCR, and TCRdb holds only the in-frame ones, with some missing. Here the sample spans roughly 170,000 clones, around 63% being singletons. This clone was recorded once. The antigen is unknown. Study-wide results and limits: The expectation was that sequencing depth would affect clonotype sharing among donors.

Material: memory CD4+ T cells sorted from blood. This sample's subset: CD45RA-negative fraction. The sequence derives from a man aged 25 to 40 in good health.

CDR3 sequence reads: CASGPTSGVSTDTQYF. CDR3 DNA sequence: TGTGCCAGCGGACCGACTAGCGGGGTTAGCACAGATACGCAGTATTTT. This chain links TRBV25-1 with TRBJ2-3, with 11 nucleotides matching TRBD2. Trimming at V came to 8 bases and at J to 0 bases, leaving 7 bases not matched to a gene. CDR1 is MGHDK and CDR2 is SYGVNS in the germline V gene. The CDR3 has 16 residues.